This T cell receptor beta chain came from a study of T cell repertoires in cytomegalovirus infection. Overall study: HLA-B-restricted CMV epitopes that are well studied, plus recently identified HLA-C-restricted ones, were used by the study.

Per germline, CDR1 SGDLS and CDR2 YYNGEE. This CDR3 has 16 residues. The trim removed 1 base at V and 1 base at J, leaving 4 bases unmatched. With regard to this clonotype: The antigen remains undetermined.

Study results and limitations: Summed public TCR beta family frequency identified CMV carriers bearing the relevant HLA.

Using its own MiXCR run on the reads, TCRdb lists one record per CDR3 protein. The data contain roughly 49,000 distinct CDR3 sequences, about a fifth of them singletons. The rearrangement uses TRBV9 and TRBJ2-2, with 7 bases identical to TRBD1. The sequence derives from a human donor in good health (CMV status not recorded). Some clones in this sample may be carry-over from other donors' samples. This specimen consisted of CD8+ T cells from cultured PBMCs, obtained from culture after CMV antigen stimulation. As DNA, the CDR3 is TGTGCCAGCAGCGTATTAAGGACAGGGAACACCGGGGAGCTGTTTTTT. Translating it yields CASSVLRTGNTGELFF.